These 28 T cell receptor beta chains were all obtained from the same sample, sequenced in a study of T-cell memory formation after mild COVID-19. One entry per CDR3 protein, called by TCRdb with MiXCR from the 5' RACE reads. The data contain 400,000 or so distinct CDR3 sequences, over 15% of them singletons. Sequenced sample: PBMCs or a T cell subset sorted from them (not recorded which). The receptors were gathered from an adult woman who had mild COVID-19 (a few samples of this study predate the infection). Cell type and time point are not known.

This clonotype was recorded at least ten times. This sequence joins TRBV20-1 and TRBJ2-3; maybe TRBD2 (5 bases). Germline loops: CDR1 DFQATT, CDR2 SNEGSKA (reference sequence). The V end lost 6 bases, the J end lost 4 bases, and 14 bases lay between the germline ends. The CDR3 covers 13 residues. The CDR3 here is CSAIKLGPDTQYF. CDR3 bases: TGCAGTGCCATCAAACTAGGCCCAGATACGCAGTATTTT.

This clonotype was counted a few times. This chain connects TRBV27 to TRBJ2-1; no definite D call. Trimming removed 1 base at V and 8 bases at J, with 15 bases between. This CDR3 spans 15 amino acids. Germline loops: CDR1 MNHEY, CDR2 SMNVEV (reference sequence). CDR3 nucleotide sequence: TGTGCCAGCAGTTTATTTACGTGGTCCCAGGATGAGCAGTTCTTC. Translation: CASSLFTWSQDEQFF.

In its sample, this clonotype was seen a few times. This chain uses TRBV7-2 with TRBJ2-1, with TRBD2 matching 9 bases. Trimming at V came to 6 bases and at J to 7 bases, leaving 13 bases not matched to a gene. The CDR3 has 16 amino acids. The germline gives CDR1 SGHTA, CDR2 FQGNSA. CDR3 sequence reads: CASRYLAGEVPNEQFF. CDR3 in DNA: TGTGCCAGCAGGTACTTAGCGGGAGAGGTGCCGAATGAGCAGTTCTTC. The full variable domain, in which reference TRBV7-2 and TRBJ2-1 provide the parts outside the CDR3, is GAGVSQSPSNKVTEKGKDVELRCDPISGHTALYWYRQSLGQGLEFLIYFQGNSAPDKSGLPSDRFSAERTGGSVSTLTIQRTQQEDSAVYLCASRYLAGEVPNEQFFGPGTRLTVL.

The chain combines TRBV4-3 with TRBJ2-4, with 13 bases lining up with TRBD2. CDR1 is LGHNA and CDR2 is YSLEER in the germline V gene. This CDR3 has 18 residues. V trimming: 2 bases; J trimming: 1 base; junction bases outside the gene matches: 5. The CDR3 here is CASSQRLAGGGAKNIQYF. CDR3 bases: TGCGCCAGCAGCCAAAGACTAGCGGGAGGTGGTGCCAAAAACATTCAGTACTTC.

V usage is TRBV28 and J usage is TRBJ2-7; D remains unclear. Per the germline V gene, CDR1 is MDHEN and CDR2 is SYDVKM. CDR3 length equals 14 residues. V was pared by 10 bases and J by 2 bases, with 18 bases between. CDR3 amino acids: CATGENSYTYEQYF. For the CDR3, the DNA is TGTGCCACCGGCGAGAACTCTTACACCTACGAGCAGTACTTC. Full variable domain (outside the CDR3, taken from reference TRBV28 and TRBJ2-7): DVKVTQSSRYLVKRTGEKVFLECVQDMDHENMFWYRQDPGLGLRLIYFSYDVKMKEKGDIPEGYSVSREKKERFSLILESASTNQTSMYLCATGENSYTYEQYFGPGTRLTVT.

This clonotype was recorded a few times. The gene calls are TRBV24-1 and TRBJ1-5, with D maybe TRBD1 (5 bases). V was clipped by 1 base and J by 6 bases, with 18 bases between them. This CDR3 has 17 amino acids. CDR1 and CDR2 (germline): KGHDR, SFDVKD. As DNA, the CDR3 is TGTGCCACCAGTGATTTAGGACATGGGGTTAGGGGTCAGCCCCAGCATTTT. Its protein product is CATSDLGHGVRGQPQHF.

This sequence joins TRBV11-2 and TRBJ2-1; 8 nucleotides agree with TRBD2. V lost 5 bases and J lost 8; bases outside the gene matches: 5. The CDR3 runs 13 residues. CDR1 is SGHAT and CDR2 is FQNNGV in the germline V gene. The CDR3 region is CASSPRTSYEQFF. For the CDR3, the DNA is TGTGCCAGCAGCCCACGGACTAGCTATGAGCAGTTCTTC.

CDR3 region: CASSFRESGNTIYF. CDR3 nucleotide sequence: TGTGCCAGCAGCTTCAGGGAATCGGGAAACACCATATATTTT. The V call is TRBV7-9, the J call TRBJ1-3, with D possibly being TRBD1 (5 bases). The CDR3 loop spans 14 amino acids. CDR1 is SEHNR, CDR2 FQNEAQ, per germline (reference sequence). V lost 3 bases, J lost 4 bases, and 10 bases lay in between.

This sequence joins TRBV7-9 and TRBJ2-5, with unresolved D. Germline V gene data show CDR1 as SEHNR and CDR2 as FQNEAQ (reference sequence). This CDR3 spans 12 amino acids. With 5 bases removed from V and 4 bases from J, the gap between germline ends came to 8 bases. The CDR3 nucleotides are TGTGCCAGCAGCCTTCATATAGAGACCCAGTACTTC. Its protein product is CASSLHIETQYF.

This rearrangement joins TRBV24-1 to TRBJ2-3; no firm D call. The V end lost 5 bases, the J end lost 2 bases, and 4 bases lay between the germline ends. The CDR3 sequence is 12 residues long. Germline V gives CDR1 KGHDR, CDR2 SFDVKD. CDR3 amino acids: CATSAHTDTQYF. In DNA, the CDR3 is TGTGCCACCAGTGCCCACACAGATACGCAGTATTTT.

The V call is TRBV7-3, the J call TRBJ2-3; D not certain. The germline V and J ends were trimmed by 8 bases and 4 bases, with 7 bases remaining between them. Germline V lookup: CDR1 SGHTA, CDR2 FQGTGA. The CDR3 consists of 11 residues. For the CDR3, the DNA is TGTGCCAGCGGGTGGGCAGATACGCAGTATTTT. Encoded protein: CASGWADTQYF.

The chain combines TRBV7-9 with TRBJ2-7; 8 bases align to TRBD1. Trimming removed 6 bases from V and 6 bases from J; junction bases left unmatched: 13. This CDR3 contains 15 residues. CDR1 is SEHNR, CDR2 FQNEAQ, per germline (reference sequence). CDR3 amino acids: CASSSQGTGASEQYF. As DNA, the CDR3 is TGTGCCAGCAGTTCCCAGGGGACAGGCGCCTCCGAGCAGTACTTC.

This clonotype was counted between two and nine times. The chain joins TRBV5-1 to TRBJ2-1, with 9 positions matching TRBD2. The V and J ends lost 3 bases and 9 bases, in that order; junction bases with no gene match: 10. CDR3 length: 15 amino acids. From germline, CDR1 is SGHRS and CDR2 YFSETQ. The DNA for the CDR3 is TGCGCCAGCAGCTCAGGGACTAGCATCGGACGTGAGCAGTTCTTC. This translates into CASSSGTSIGREQFF.

This clonotype was seen ten or more times. The chain links TRBV7-9 to TRBJ2-5; D not certain. V dropped 5 bases and J dropped 5 bases, with 9 bases sitting between them. The CDR3 is 12 amino acids. Germline loops: CDR1 SEHNR, CDR2 FQNEAQ (reference sequence). The CDR3 here is CASSPAGETQYF. The CDR3 DNA is TGTGCCAGCAGCCCCGCTGGGGAGACCCAGTACTTC.

The V gene is TRBV20-1, the J gene TRBJ2-3; no firm D call. V lost 0 bases and J lost 6, with 16 bases in between. Germline assignment: CDR1 DFQATT and CDR2 SNEGSKA (reference sequence). The CDR3 sequence is 15 residues long. CDR3 sequence reads: CSARDRSRVVDTQYF. The CDR3 DNA reads TGCAGTGCTAGAGATCGGTCCCGGGTGGTGGATACGCAGTATTTT.

This clonotype appeared many times. CDR3 loop: CASSYSGTPTNEKLFF. Written as DNA, the CDR3 is TGTGCCAGCAGTTATTCGGGGACTCCAACTAATGAAAAACTGTTTTTT. This chain uses TRBV6-5 with TRBJ1-4; TRBD1 is a possible D gene (5 bases). The germline V gene encodes CDR1 MNHEY and CDR2 SVGAGI. The CDR3 consists of 16 residues. V gave up 3 bases and J gave up 0 bases, with 11 bases separating them.

The CDR3 region has the DNA TGTGCCAGCAGTAGCGGAGGATACTATGGCTACACCTTC. Protein product: CASSSGGYYGYTF. This rearrangement joins TRBV25-1 to TRBJ1-2; D gene ambiguous. V shed 5 bases and J shed 3 bases, with 10 bases lying between them. CDR3 size: 13 residues. Germline loops: CDR1 MGHDK, CDR2 SYGVNS.

This clonotype was observed a few times. The chain recombines TRBV6-1 with TRBJ2-5; a weak D match, TRBD2 (6 bases). The V gene lost 5 bases and the J gene lost 0 bases, with 13 bases spanning the gap. CDR3 length equals 15 residues. CDR1 is MNHNS, CDR2 SASEGT, per germline. The chain's CDR3 is CASSQQGGHQETQYF. CDR3 DNA sequence: TGTGCCAGCAGTCAACAAGGAGGGCACCAAGAGACCCAGTACTTC.

The DNA for the CDR3 is TGTGCCACCAGTGAGGGGGGTCGGCGGAGCAATCAGCCCCAGCATTTT. This gives the protein CATSEGGRRSNQPQHF. The chain uses TRBV24-1 and TRBJ1-5; weak D call: TRBD1 (5 bases). The germline V gene encodes CDR1 KGHDR and CDR2 SFDVKD. Trimming took off 4 bases at V and 1 base at J, with 13 bases between the two ends. The CDR3 contains 16 residues.

This clonotype was seen repeatedly, ten times or more. The rearrangement joins TRBV5-1 to TRBJ2-7; 13 bases line up with TRBD2. CDR1 and CDR2 (germline): SGHRS, YFSETQ. The trim removed 0 bases at V and 4 bases at J, leaving 1 base unmatched. The CDR3 is made up of 15 amino acids. CDR3 sequence: CASSLETSGGYEQYF. The DNA for the CDR3 is TGCGCCAGCAGCTTGGAGACTAGCGGGGGGTACGAGCAGTACTTC. Full variable domain (outside the CDR3, taken from reference TRBV5-1 and TRBJ2-7): KAGVTQTPRYLIKTRGQQVTLSCSPISGHRSVSWYQQTPGQGLQFLFEYFSETQRNKGNFPGRFSGRQFSNSRSEMNVSTLELGDSALYLCASSLETSGGYEQYFGPGTRLTVT.

This clonotype was detected a few times. This sequence joins TRBV29-1 and TRBJ2-7; the D call may be TRBD1 or TRBD2 (6 bases each). Germline-derived CDR1 and CDR2 are SQVTM and ANQGSEA. The CDR3 contains 15 residues. V was shortened by 0 bases and J by 6 bases, with 18 bases between the two germline ends. CDR3 coding DNA: TGCAGCGTTGAAGATTCTCACAGGGAGGTCGGCGAGCAGTACTTC. It yields the protein CSVEDSHREVGEQYF.

This clonotype was seen a handful of times. The CDR3 spells CASNGQGASYEQYF. The CDR3, as DNA: TGTGCCAGCAACGGACAGGGTGCGTCCTACGAGCAGTACTTC. This chain connects TRBV12-3 or TRBV12-4 to TRBJ2-7, with 8 nucleotides matching TRBD1. The length of the CDR3 is 14 residues. Trimming removed 7 bases from V and 1 base from J; junction bases left unmatched: 6.

The V call is TRBV25-1, the J call TRBJ1-1; weak D call: TRBD1 (5 bases). With 8 bases removed from V and 0 bases from J, the gap between germline ends came to 16 bases. The CDR3 loop spans 15 amino acids. Germline CDR1 reads MGHDK; CDR2 reads SYGVNS. The chain's CDR3 is CASQEKGPMNTEAFF. CDR3 sequence (DNA): TGTGCCAGCCAAGAAAAGGGGCCCATGAACACTGAAGCTTTCTTT.

This clonotype has a count of ten or more. The V gene is TRBV6-6, the J gene TRBJ2-7, with a possible D match to TRBD2 (5 bases). This CDR3 comprises 13 residues. The germline CDR1 and CDR2 sequences are MNHNY and SVGAGI (reference sequence). Trimming took 6 bases from V and 1 from J, leaving 10 bases between them. The DNA of the CDR3 is TGTGCCAGCAGGGACTCGAAATCCTACGAGCAGTACTTC. Translated: CASRDSKSYEQYF.

This clonotype was seen a handful of times. The V call is TRBV7-2, the J call TRBJ1-5; no clear D. Per the germline V gene, CDR1 is SGHTA and CDR2 is FQGNSA. CDR3 size: 14 residues. Trimming shortened V by 5 bases and J by 6 bases, and 14 bases separated the two germline ends. CDR3 in DNA: TGTGCCAGCAGCGCAGGACCGGGTGGTCAGCCCCAGCATTTT. Translating gives CASSAGPGGQPQHF.

This clonotype has more than one count but fewer than ten. The CDR3 protein is CGAGGTYNEQFF. In DNA, the CDR3 is TGCGGGGCGGGAGGGACCTACAATGAGCAGTTCTTC. V gene TRBV29-1 combines with J gene TRBJ2-1, with 9 bases that match TRBD2. Germline lookup yields CDR1 SQVTM and CDR2 ANQGSEA. The CDR3 has 12 residues.

V gene TRBV25-1 combines with J gene TRBJ2-7, with TRBD2 matching 7 bases. The CDR3 has 13 amino acids. Germline assignment: CDR1 MGHDK and CDR2 SYGVNS. V was pared by 2 bases and J by 4 bases, with 2 bases of the junction left unmatched. The CDR3 reads CASSESGIYEQYF. As DNA, the CDR3 is TGTGCCAGCAGTGAAAGCGGGATTTACGAGCAGTACTTC.

The chain employs TRBV4-2 and TRBJ2-1, with a possible D match to TRBD2 (6 bases). This CDR3 is built from 17 residues. Germline-derived CDR1 and CDR2 are LGHNA and YNFKEQ. V was trimmed by 3 bases and J by 6 bases, leaving 21 bases between them. CDR3 region: CASSQDTTSSSLNEQFF. CDR3 DNA: TGTGCCAGCAGCCAGGACACCACTAGCAGCTCCCTCAATGAGCAGTTCTTC.